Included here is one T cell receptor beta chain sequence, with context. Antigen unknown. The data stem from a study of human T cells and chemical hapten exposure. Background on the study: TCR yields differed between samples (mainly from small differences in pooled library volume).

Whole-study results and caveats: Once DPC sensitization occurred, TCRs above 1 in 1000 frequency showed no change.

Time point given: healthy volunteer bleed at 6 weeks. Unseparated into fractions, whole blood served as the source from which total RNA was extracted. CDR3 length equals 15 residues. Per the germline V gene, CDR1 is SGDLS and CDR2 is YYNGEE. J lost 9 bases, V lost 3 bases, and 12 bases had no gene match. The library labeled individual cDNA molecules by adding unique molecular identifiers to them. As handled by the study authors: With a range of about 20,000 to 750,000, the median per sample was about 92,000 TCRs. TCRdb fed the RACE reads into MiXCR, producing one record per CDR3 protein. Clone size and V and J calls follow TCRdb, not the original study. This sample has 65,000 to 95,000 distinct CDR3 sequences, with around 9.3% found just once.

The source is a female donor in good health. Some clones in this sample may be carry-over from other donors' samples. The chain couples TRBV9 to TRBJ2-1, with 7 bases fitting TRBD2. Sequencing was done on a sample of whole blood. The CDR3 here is CASSEPPGLNVEQFF. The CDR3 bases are TGTGCCAGCAGCGAGCCCCCGGGACTAAACGTTGAGCAGTTCTTC.